Listed below are T cell receptor beta chains from one sample, sequenced in a study of Ad26.COV2.S vaccination and SARS-CoV-2 variants. The repertoire was sequenced with immunoSEQ multiplex PCR; TCRdb's copy has only in-frame clones and lacks some. The sample consists of hundreds of thousands of clones, roughly 90% of them appearing once. The sequences come from peripheral blood, collected in a trial of Ad26.COV2.S vaccine versus placebo. Source of these receptors: a person between 18 and 60 years old who received the Ad26.COV2.S COVID-19 vaccine or a placebo. Each CDR3 is given with its conserved first and last residue. D genes are given only for firm matches. Clone size is given for some rows only: seen once, a few or many times, or a class if the clone is expanded.

v_call: TRBV19
j_call: TRBJ1-1
clone_size: NA
d_call: TRBD1
cdr3_aa: CASSIDEQGNTAEAFF
cdr3_nt: TGTGCCAGTAGTATTGACGAACAGGGGAATACGGCTGAAGCTTTCTTT

v_call: TRBV7-6
j_call: TRBJ1-1
clone_size: NA
d_call: NA
cdr3_aa: CASSLGVGGTEAFF
cdr3_nt: TGTGCCAGCAGCTTAGGGGTGGGGGGTACTGAAGCTTTCTTT

v_call: TRBV3-1/TRBV3-2
j_call: TRBJ2-5
clone_size: NA
d_call: NA
cdr3_aa: CASSRSSQETQYF
cdr3_nt: TGTGCCAGCAGCCGTAGCAGCCAAGAGACCCAGTACTTC

v_call: TRBV10-3
j_call: TRBJ2-2
clone_size: NA
d_call: TRBD1
cdr3_aa: CAISGRTGEGTGELFF
cdr3_nt: TGTGCCATCAGTGGCCGGACAGGGGAGGGCACCGGGGAGCTGTTTTTT

v_call: TRBV15
j_call: TRBJ2-1
clone_size: NA
d_call: NA
cdr3_aa: CATSTVRFSYNEQFF
cdr3_nt: TGTGCCACCAGCACCGTTAGGTTCTCCTACAATGAGCAGTTCTTC

v_call: TRBV7-2
j_call: TRBJ2-5
clone_size: NA
d_call: NA
cdr3_aa: CASSLWGRETQYF
cdr3_nt: TGTGCCAGCAGCTTATGGGGAAGAGAGACCCAGTACTTC

v_call: TRBV6-1
j_call: TRBJ1-5
clone_size: NA
d_call: TRBD1
cdr3_aa: CASSDGQGGSNQPQHF
cdr3_nt: TGTGCCAGCAGTGATGGACAGGGGGGTAGCAATCAGCCCCAGCATTTT

v_call: TRBV6-6
j_call: TRBJ1-3
clone_size: NA
d_call: NA
cdr3_aa: CASSYRGGDSGNTIYF
cdr3_nt: TGTGCCAGCAGTTACAGGGGTGGGGACTCTGGAAACACCATATATTTT

v_call: TRBV10-3
j_call: TRBJ1-3
clone_size: NA
d_call: TRBD1
cdr3_aa: CAIRTGGYGNTIYF
cdr3_nt: TGTGCCATCAGGACAGGGGGATATGGAAACACCATATATTTT

v_call: TRBV4-3
j_call: TRBJ1-2
clone_size: NA
d_call: NA
cdr3_aa: CASSQEAGAPYGYTF
cdr3_nt: TGCGCCAGCAGCCAAGAAGCCGGGGCCCCGTATGGCTACACCTTC

v_call: TRBV5-1
j_call: TRBJ2-5
clone_size: once
d_call: NA
cdr3_aa: CASSLASPPETQYF
cdr3_nt: TGCGCCAGCAGCTTGGCTAGCCCCCCAGAGACCCAGTACTTC

v_call: TRBV11-3
j_call: TRBJ2-1
clone_size: NA
d_call: TRBD1
cdr3_aa: CASSPTTGPGEQFF
cdr3_nt: TGTGCCAGCAGCCCCACGACAGGGCCGGGTGAGCAGTTCTTC

v_call: TRBV10-1
j_call: TRBJ2-3
clone_size: NA
d_call: NA
cdr3_aa: CASSEYWQGGTDTQYF
cdr3_nt: TGCGCCAGCAGTGAGTACTGGCAGGGCGGAACAGATACGCAGTATTTT

v_call: TRBV5-1
j_call: TRBJ1-1
clone_size: NA
d_call: NA
cdr3_aa: CASSRLQGQGTEAFF
cdr3_nt: TGCGCCAGCAGCCGGTTACAGGGCCAGGGCACTGAAGCTTTCTTT

v_call: TRBV6-5
j_call: TRBJ1-2
clone_size: NA
d_call: NA
cdr3_aa: CASSPPGRGSAGYTF
cdr3_nt: TGTGCCAGCAGTCCCCCTGGCAGGGGATCGGCGGGCTACACCTTC

v_call: TRBV5-1
j_call: TRBJ1-1
clone_size: NA
d_call: NA
cdr3_aa: CASSTNGEAFF
cdr3_nt: TGCGCCAGCAGCACCAATGGTGAAGCTTTCTTT

v_call: TRBV5-1
j_call: TRBJ2-3
clone_size: once
d_call: NA
cdr3_aa: CASSPGTAGASTDTQYF
cdr3_nt: TGCGCCAGCAGCCCCGGGACGGCGGGGGCCAGCACAGATACGCAGTATTTT

v_call: TRBV10-3
j_call: TRBJ2-2
clone_size: few
d_call: NA
cdr3_aa: CAISELTSGELFF
cdr3_nt: TGTGCCATCAGTGAGTTGACTAGCGGGGAGCTGTTTTTT

v_call: TRBV6-1
j_call: TRBJ1-6
clone_size: NA
d_call: NA
cdr3_aa: CASSEPPGRDNSPLHF
cdr3_nt: TGTGCCAGCAGTGAACCCCCCGGCAGAGATAATTCACCCCTCCACTTT

v_call: TRBV7-3
j_call: TRBJ1-1
clone_size: NA
d_call: NA
cdr3_aa: CASSSRGYTEAFF
cdr3_nt: TGTGCCAGCAGCTCCAGGGGTTACACTGAAGCTTTCTTT

v_call: TRBV11-2
j_call: TRBJ2-1
clone_size: NA
d_call: NA
cdr3_aa: CASSLAGTSYNEQFF
cdr3_nt: TGTGCCAGCAGCTTAGCGGGAACCTCCTACAATGAGCAGTTCTTC

v_call: TRBV5-6
j_call: TRBJ2-1
clone_size: NA
d_call: TRBD2
cdr3_aa: CASSFSLAGGLDEQFF
cdr3_nt: TGTGCCAGCAGCTTCAGTCTAGCGGGAGGTCTAGATGAGCAGTTCTTC

v_call: TRBV18
j_call: TRBJ2-5
clone_size: NA
d_call: NA
cdr3_aa: CASSPSSQETQYF
cdr3_nt: TGTGCCAGCTCACCGAGCAGCCAAGAGACCCAGTACTTC

v_call: TRBV10-1
j_call: TRBJ2-3
clone_size: NA
d_call: NA
cdr3_aa: CASSESRGLTDTQYF
cdr3_nt: TGCGCCAGCAGTGAGTCGAGGGGTCTCACAGATACGCAGTATTTT

v_call: TRBV6-5
j_call: TRBJ1-2
clone_size: NA
d_call: TRBD1
cdr3_aa: CASSRQGLYGYTF
cdr3_nt: TGTGCCAGCAGTCGACAGGGTCTCTATGGCTACACCTTC

v_call: TRBV19
j_call: TRBJ2-1
clone_size: NA
d_call: NA
cdr3_aa: CASSRGTGSSYNEQFF
cdr3_nt: TGTGCCAGTAGTAGGGGGACTGGCAGCTCCTACAATGAGCAGTTCTTC

v_call: TRBV7-2
j_call: TRBJ2-7
clone_size: once
d_call: TRBD2
cdr3_aa: CASSLLAGGLGQYF
cdr3_nt: TGTGCCAGCAGCCTACTAGCGGGGGGGTTAGGGCAGTACTTC

v_call: TRBV20-1
j_call: TRBJ2-2
clone_size: few
d_call: NA
cdr3_aa: CSAGVGRELFF
cdr3_nt: TGCAGTGCAGGAGTAGGCCGGGAGCTGTTTTTT

v_call: TRBV6-1
j_call: TRBJ1-4
clone_size: NA
d_call: NA
cdr3_aa: CASSEVGSTNEKLFF
cdr3_nt: TGTGCCAGCAGTGAAGTGGGGTCTACTAATGAAAAACTGTTTTTT

v_call: TRBV12-3/TRBV12-4
j_call: TRBJ2-4
clone_size: NA
d_call: NA
cdr3_aa: CASSLSSHIQYF
cdr3_nt: TGTGCCAGCAGTTTATCATCACACATTCAGTACTTC

v_call: TRBV3-1/TRBV3-2
j_call: TRBJ2-3
clone_size: once
d_call: NA
cdr3_aa: CASSQARTPPDTQYF
cdr3_nt: TGTGCCAGCAGCCAAGCTAGGACTCCCCCCGATACGCAGTATTTT

v_call: TRBV20-1
j_call: TRBJ1-2
clone_size: NA
d_call: NA
cdr3_aa: CSARGTYGYTF
cdr3_nt: TGCAGTGCTAGGGGTACCTATGGCTACACCTTC

v_call: TRBV7-9
j_call: TRBJ2-7
clone_size: NA
d_call: NA
cdr3_aa: CASSMTAYEQYF
cdr3_nt: TGTGCCAGCAGCATGACGGCCTACGAGCAGTACTTC

v_call: TRBV2
j_call: TRBJ2-5
clone_size: NA
d_call: TRBD2
cdr3_aa: CASSELLAGKETQYF
cdr3_nt: TGTGCCAGCAGTGAGTTACTAGCGGGGAAAGAGACCCAGTACTTC